This TCR beta chain came from a study of T cell repertoires in cytomegalovirus infection (dated by TCRdb to about 2019). Regarding the complete study: Because public TCR beta signatures pointed to carriage of CMV infection together with the matching HLA type, the HLA type of each donor mattered for the analysis. Study-wide conclusions, independent of this receptor: Carriers of CMV infection plus the relevant HLA type were discriminated by the cumulative frequency of public TCR beta family members in the study cohort and in an independent roughly 370-donor cohort. In the ex vivo response, HLA-C-restricted CMV-specific TCR beta clonotypes were dominant, and in two of eight donors the single most frequent clonotype came from this HLA-C-restricted group.

The sequencer listed for this sample is Illumina HiSeq 1500. TCRdb cleaned the public reads at Q25 with fastp, built clones with MiXCR and kept in-frame beta chains. Rows merge per CDR3 protein into single entries with the most common DNA and genes. This sample has just under 300,000 distinct CDR3 sequences in its table, and around 10% of those were observed once. The top ten clones comprise 2.5% of the sample. V gives up 7 bases and J gives up 0 bases, and the segment between their germline ends measures 10 bases. Reading the germline V gene gives CDR1 MNHNS and CDR2 SASEGT. The CDR3 runs 13 amino acids, cysteine and phenylalanine included. Only CDR3 DNA remains: 39 bases, in frame from the first base. This clonotype was picked up many times. Its recognized antigen is unknown. Base qualities are not recorded, but no much larger clone differs from it by a single base.

The specimen was PBMCs. The origin of this receptor is a human donor in good health (CMV status not recorded). Some clones in this sample may be carry-over from other donors' samples. This chain joins TRBV6-1 to TRBJ2-7; the D gene could be either TRBD1 or TRBD2, each agreeing at 6 bases. The base sequence is TGTGCCAGCACGGGGGCATACTCCTACGAGCAGTACTTC. It specifies CASTGAYSYEQYF.